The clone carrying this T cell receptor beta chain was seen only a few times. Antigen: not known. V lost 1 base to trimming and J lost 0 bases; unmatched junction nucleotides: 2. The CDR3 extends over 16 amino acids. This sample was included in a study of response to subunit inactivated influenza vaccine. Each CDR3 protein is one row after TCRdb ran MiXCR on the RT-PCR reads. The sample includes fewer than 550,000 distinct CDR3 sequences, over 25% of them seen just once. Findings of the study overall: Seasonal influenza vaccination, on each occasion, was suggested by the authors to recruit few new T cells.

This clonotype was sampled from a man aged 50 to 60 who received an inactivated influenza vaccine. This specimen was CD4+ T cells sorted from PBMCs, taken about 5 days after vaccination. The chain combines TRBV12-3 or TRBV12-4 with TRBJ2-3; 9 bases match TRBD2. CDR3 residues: CASSLDLAGSTDTQYF. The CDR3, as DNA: TGTGCCAGCAGTTTAGATCTAGCGGGGAGCACAGATACGCAGTATTTT.